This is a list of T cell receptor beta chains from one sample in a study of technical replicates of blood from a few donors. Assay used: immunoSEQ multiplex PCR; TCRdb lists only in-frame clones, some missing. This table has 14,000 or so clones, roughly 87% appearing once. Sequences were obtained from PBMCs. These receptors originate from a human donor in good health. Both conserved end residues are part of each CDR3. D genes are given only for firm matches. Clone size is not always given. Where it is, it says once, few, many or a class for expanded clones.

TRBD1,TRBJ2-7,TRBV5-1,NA,CASSRDRTYEQYF,TGCGCCAGCAGCAGGGACAGAACCTACGAGCAGTACTTC
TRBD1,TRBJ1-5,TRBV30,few,CAWSVRDRVIKSNQPQHF,TGTGCCTGGAGTGTTAGGGACAGGGTGATAAAGAGCAATCAGCCCCAGCATTTT
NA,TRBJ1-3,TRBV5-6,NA,CASSSGHAENTIYF,TGTGCCAGCAGCTCCGGACACGCGGAAAACACCATATATTTT
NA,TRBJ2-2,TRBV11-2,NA,CASSLDDSPGRSTGELFF,TGTGCCAGCAGCTTAGACGATTCCCCGGGTAGGAGCACCGGGGAGCTGTTTTTT
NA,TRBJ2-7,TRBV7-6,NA,CASSLGGRTYEQYF,TGTGCCAGCAGCTTAGGTGGGAGAACCTACGAGCAGTACTTC
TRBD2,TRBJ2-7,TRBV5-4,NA,CASSPGGSGSREQYF,TGTGCCAGCAGCCCGGGGGGTAGCGGGAGCAGGGAGCAGTACTTC
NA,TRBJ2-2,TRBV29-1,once,CSVKRDSGTTGELFF,TGCAGCGTCAAAAGGGACTCAGGGACCACCGGGGAGCTGTTTTTT
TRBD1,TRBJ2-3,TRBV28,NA,CASLQGATDTQYF,TGTGCCAGCTTGCAGGGGGCCACAGATACGCAGTATTTT
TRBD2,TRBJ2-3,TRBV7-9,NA,CASSLPPSGARDTQYF,TGTGCCAGCAGCTTACCCCCTAGCGGGGCCAGAGATACGCAGTATTTT
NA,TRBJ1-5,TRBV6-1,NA,CASSEGQVPNQPQHF,TGTGCCAGCAGTGAAGGGCAGGTCCCCAATCAGCCCCAGCATTTT
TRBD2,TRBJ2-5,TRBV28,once,CASSTGGGQETQYF,TGTGCCAGCAGCACGGGAGGGGGCCAAGAGACCCAGTACTTC
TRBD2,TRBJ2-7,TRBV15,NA,CATGTSGDNYEQYF,TGTGCCACCGGGACTAGCGGGGACAACTACGAGCAGTACTTC
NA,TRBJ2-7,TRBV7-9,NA,CASSVQGYEQYF,TGTGCCAGCAGCGTACAGGGATACGAGCAGTACTTC
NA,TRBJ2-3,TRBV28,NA,CASSFLGAGNTQYF,TGTGCCAGCAGTTTTCTCGGGGCGGGAAATACGCAGTATTTT
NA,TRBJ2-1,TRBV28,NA,CASSVTTRNNEQFF,TGTGCCAGCAGTGTAACAACTAGGAACAATGAGCAGTTCTTC
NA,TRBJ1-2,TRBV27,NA,CASSTLLSGNYGYTF,TGTGCCAGCAGTACCCTCCTGTCAGGAAACTATGGCTACACCTTC
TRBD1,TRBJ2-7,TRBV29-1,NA,CSVEDQDRGEQYF,TGCAGCGTTGAAGATCAGGACAGGGGAGAGCAGTACTTC
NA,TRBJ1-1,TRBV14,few,CASSQRRITEAFF,TGTGCCAGCAGCCAAAGGCGGATCACTGAAGCTTTCTTT
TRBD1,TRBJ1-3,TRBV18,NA,CASSPSGTGGPGNTIYF,TGTGCCAGCTCACCATCCGGGACAGGGGGCCCTGGAAACACCATATATTTT
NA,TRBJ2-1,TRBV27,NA,CASSFTGNEQFF,TGTGCCAGCAGTTTTACGGGAAATGAGCAGTTCTTC
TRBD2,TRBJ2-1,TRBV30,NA,CAWSGIAGGGNEQFF,TGTGCCTGGAGTGGGATAGCGGGAGGGGGCAATGAGCAGTTCTTC
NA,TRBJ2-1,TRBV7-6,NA,CASSRNYNEQFF,TGTGCCAGCAGCCGTAACTACAATGAGCAGTTCTTC